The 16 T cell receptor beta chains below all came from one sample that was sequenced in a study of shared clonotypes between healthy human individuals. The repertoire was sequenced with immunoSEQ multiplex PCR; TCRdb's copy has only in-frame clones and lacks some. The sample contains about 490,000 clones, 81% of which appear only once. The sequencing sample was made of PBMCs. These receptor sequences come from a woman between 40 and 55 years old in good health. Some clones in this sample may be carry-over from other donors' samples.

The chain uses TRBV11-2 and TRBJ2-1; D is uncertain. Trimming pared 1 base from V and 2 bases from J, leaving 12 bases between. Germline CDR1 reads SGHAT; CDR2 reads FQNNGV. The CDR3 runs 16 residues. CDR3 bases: TGTGCCAGCAGCTTAGGAGGATTAGTCACCTACAATGAGCAGTTCTTC. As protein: CASSLGGLVTYNEQFF.

The CDR3 DNA sequence: TGTGCCAGCAGCAAAGTGTGGCGACAGGAGGTCGCTAGGAACACTGAAGCTTTCTTT. Translating gives CASSKVWRQEVARNTEAFF. This sequence joins TRBV21-1 and TRBJ1-1; the table's TRBD1 call for D was not verified on the DNA. TRBV21-1 is a pseudogene. The CDR3 is 19 amino acids.

The CDR3 protein is CASSPSTGLDNEQFF. DNA for the CDR3: TGTGCCAGCAGTCCCTCGACAGGCTTAGACAATGAGCAGTTCTTC. The V call is TRBV28, the J call TRBJ2-1; TRBD1 is a possible D gene (6 bases). The CDR3 totals 15 residues. CDR1 and CDR2 from the germline V gene are MDHEN and SYDVKM. V was pared by 5 bases and J by 5 bases, with 16 bases between. Drawing the rest from reference TRBV28 and TRBJ2-1, the complete variable domain is DVKVTQSSRYLVKRTGEKVFLECVQDMDHENMFWYRQDPGLGLRLIYFSYDVKMKEKGDIPEGYSVSREKKERFSLILESASTNQTSMYLCASSPSTGLDNEQFFGPGTRLTVL.

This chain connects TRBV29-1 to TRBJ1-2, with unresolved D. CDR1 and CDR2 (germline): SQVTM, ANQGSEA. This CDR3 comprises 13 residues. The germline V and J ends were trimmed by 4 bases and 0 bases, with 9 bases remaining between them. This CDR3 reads CSVGQVANYGYTF. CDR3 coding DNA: TGCAGCGTTGGTCAGGTCGCTAACTATGGCTACACCTTC.

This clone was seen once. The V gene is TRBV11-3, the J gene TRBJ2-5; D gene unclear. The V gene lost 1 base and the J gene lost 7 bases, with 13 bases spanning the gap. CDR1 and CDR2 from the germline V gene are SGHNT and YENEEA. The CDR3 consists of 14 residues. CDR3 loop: CASSLGGQLSTQYF. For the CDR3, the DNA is TGTGCCAGCAGCTTAGGTGGCCAGTTGTCGACCCAGTACTTC.

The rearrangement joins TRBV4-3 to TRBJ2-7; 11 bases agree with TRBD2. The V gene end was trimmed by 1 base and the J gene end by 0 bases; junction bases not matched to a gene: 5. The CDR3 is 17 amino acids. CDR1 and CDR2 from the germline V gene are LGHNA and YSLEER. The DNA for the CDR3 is TGCGCCAGCAGCCAAGGGTGGACTAGCGGGTTCTCCTACGAGCAGTACTTC. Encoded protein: CASSQGWTSGFSYEQYF.

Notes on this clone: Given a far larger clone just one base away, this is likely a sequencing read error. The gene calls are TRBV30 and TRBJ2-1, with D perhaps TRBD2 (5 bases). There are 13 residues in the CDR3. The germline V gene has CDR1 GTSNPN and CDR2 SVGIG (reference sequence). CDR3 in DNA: TGTGACTGGGAGAACGCAGTTTACAATGAGCAGTTCTTC. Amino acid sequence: CDWENAVYNEQFF.

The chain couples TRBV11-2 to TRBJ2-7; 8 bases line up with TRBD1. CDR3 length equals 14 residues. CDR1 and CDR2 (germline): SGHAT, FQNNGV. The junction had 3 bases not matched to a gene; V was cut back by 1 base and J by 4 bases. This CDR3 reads CASSLVGQVYEQYF. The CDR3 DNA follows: TGTGCCAGCAGCTTAGTGGGACAGGTGTACGAGCAGTACTTC.

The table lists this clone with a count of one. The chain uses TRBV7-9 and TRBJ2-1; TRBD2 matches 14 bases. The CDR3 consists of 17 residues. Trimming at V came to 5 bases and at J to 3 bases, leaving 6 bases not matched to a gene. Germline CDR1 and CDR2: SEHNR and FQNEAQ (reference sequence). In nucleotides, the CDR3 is TGTGCCAGCAGCCCTCGGACTAGCGGGAGGATCTACAATGAGCAGTTCTTC. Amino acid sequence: CASSPRTSGRIYNEQFF.

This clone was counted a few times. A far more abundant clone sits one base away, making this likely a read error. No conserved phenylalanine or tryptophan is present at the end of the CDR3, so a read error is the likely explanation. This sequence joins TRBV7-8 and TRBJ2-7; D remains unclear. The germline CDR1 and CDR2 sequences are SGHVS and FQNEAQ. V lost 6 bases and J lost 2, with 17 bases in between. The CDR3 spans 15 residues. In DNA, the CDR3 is TGTGCCAGCAGTTTCCTCCGCTACTCACCCTACGAGCAGTACTCC. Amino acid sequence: CASSFLRYSPYEQYS.

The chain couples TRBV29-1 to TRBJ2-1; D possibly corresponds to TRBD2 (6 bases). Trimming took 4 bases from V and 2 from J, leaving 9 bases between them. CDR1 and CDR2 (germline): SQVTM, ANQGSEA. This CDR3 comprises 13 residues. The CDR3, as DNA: TGCAGCGTTGCGGGCGGGACCTACAATGAGCAGTTCTTC. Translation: CSVAGGTYNEQFF.

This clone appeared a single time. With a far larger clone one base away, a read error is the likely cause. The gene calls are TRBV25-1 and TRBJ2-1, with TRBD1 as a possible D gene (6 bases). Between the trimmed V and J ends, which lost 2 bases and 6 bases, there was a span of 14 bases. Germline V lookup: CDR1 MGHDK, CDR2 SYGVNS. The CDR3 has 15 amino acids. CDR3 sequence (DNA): TGTGCCAGCAGTGAACCGGGACATGGGGTCAATGAGCAGTTCTTC. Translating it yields CASSEPGHGVNEQFF.

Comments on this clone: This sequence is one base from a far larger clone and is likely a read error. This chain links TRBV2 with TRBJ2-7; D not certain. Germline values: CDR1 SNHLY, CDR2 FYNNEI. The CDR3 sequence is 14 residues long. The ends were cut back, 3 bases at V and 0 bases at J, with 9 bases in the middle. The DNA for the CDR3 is TGTGCCAGCAGTGAGGGCAGCCACTCCTACGAGCAGTACTTC. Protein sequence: CASSEGSHSYEQYF. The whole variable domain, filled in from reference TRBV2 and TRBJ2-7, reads EPEVTQTPSHQVTQMGQEVILRCVPISNHLYFYWYRQILGQKVEFLVSFYNNEISEKSEIFDDQFSVERPDGSNFTLKIRSTKLEDSAMYFCASSEGSHSYEQYFGPGTRLTVT.

CDR3 amino acids: CASADRGDGYTF. The CDR3 DNA sequence: TGTGCCAGCGCTGACAGGGGGGATGGCTACACCTTC. This sequence joins TRBV28 and TRBJ1-2; TRBD1 matches 9 bases. Germline values: CDR1 MDHEN, CDR2 SYDVKM. This CDR3 spans 12 amino acids. V gave up 8 bases and J gave up 6 bases; unmatched junction bases: 4.

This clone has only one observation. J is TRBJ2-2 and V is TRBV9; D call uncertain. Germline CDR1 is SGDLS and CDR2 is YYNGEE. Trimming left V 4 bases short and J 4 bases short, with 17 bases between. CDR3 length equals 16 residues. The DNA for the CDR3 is TGTGCCAGCAGCCCCCGGACCTACACATCCACCGGGGAGCTGTTTTTT. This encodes CASSPRTYTSTGELFF.

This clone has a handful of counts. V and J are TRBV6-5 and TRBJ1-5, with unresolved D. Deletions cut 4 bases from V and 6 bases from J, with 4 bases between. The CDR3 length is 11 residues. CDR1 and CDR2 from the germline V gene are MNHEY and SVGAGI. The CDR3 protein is CASSLGQPQHF. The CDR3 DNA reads TGTGCCAGCAGTTTGGGTCAGCCCCAGCATTTT.